This T cell receptor beta chain appears in the sequencing data of a study of blood T cell repertoires in COVID-19. Study summary: Acute-phase and convalescent COVID-19 samples originated in the United States, Italy and Spain. Nucleic acid was either cDNA or gDNA, and it came from T cells, B-cell-depleted T cells, or PBMCs.

The CDR3 runs 13 residues. CDR1 is SQVTM, CDR2 ANQGSEA, per germline. Trimming removed 6 bases from V and 11 bases from J; junction bases left unmatched: 13. Under the authors' procedure: Amplifying reference gene primers gave estimates of nucleated cell counts. Measured with immunoSEQ multiplex PCR; TCRdb has only the in-frame clones, and not every one. V, J and clone size were drawn from that table, and D and trimming were deduced from the DNA. The sample includes about 190,000 clones, more than 75% of them seen just once. Sequenced material: peripheral blood. The V gene is TRBV29-1, the J gene TRBJ2-1; 7 nucleotides agree with TRBD2. The clonotype was recovered from a human donor in a cohort sampled during active COVID-19. Here the CDR3 DNA reads TGCAGCGTCTGGGGCCGGGGGGTCACAAAGCAGTTCTTC. This encodes CSVWGRGVTKQFF.